The table lists the clone carrying this T cell receptor (beta chain) with many counts. No antigen is known for it. Unique molecular identifiers (one per individual cDNA molecule) were attached. TCRdb passed the 5' RACE reads through MiXCR, listing each CDR3 protein once. Among some 55,000 distinct CDR3 sequences, roughly 12% were seen once, and the ten largest hold about 2.5%. Germline V CDR1 and CDR2: MDHEN, SYDVKM. This CDR3 spans 13 amino acids. The germline V and J ends were trimmed by 2 bases and 7 bases, with 9 bases remaining between them. This record comes from a study of early T cells in non-severe SARS-CoV-2 infection. Looking at the study overall: With bulk RNA from unsorted whole blood as input, sequencing yielded unpaired chains.

Regarding the study as a whole: VDJdb matches were skewed toward anti-spike CD8 T cell responses.

This TCR was sampled from an adult who was a healthcare worker with PCR-confirmed SARS-CoV-2 infection or an uninfected control (not recorded which). The chain combines TRBV28 with TRBJ2-1; D remains unclear. Sample: whole blood, taken at baseline. The CDR3 spells CASSLIVRNEQFF. The CDR3 region has the DNA TGTGCCAGCAGTTTAATAGTAAGGAATGAGCAGTTCTTC.